The sequence of this T cell receptor (beta chain) was determined in a study of regulatory T cells. The primer mix had 52 TRBV and 13 TRBJ primers. Here immunoSEQ multiplex PCR was the method, and the copy in TCRdb shows in-frame clones only, minus some. This table holds 17,000 or so clones, under 95% found once. Study results and limitations: Patient CD8+ T cells trended toward lower Shannon entropy than controls. Patient repertoires had restricted TRB V-J pairs and skewed V and J usage, most in Tregs.

Points on this clone: Its target is unknown.

Looked up from germline, CDR1 is SGHRS and CDR2 is YFSETQ. V was shortened by 0 bases and J by 0 bases, with 7 bases between the two germline ends. The CDR3 spans 15 residues. Sequencing was carried out using CD8+ T cells sorted from blood. This TCR derives from a person between 18 and 35 years old with CD3G deficiency. The chain links TRBV5-1 to TRBJ1-5; D remains ambiguous. The CDR3: CASSLEAGSNQPQHF. Written as DNA, the CDR3 is TGCGCCAGCAGCTTGGAGGCAGGTAGCAATCAGCCCCAGCATTTT.